A selection of T cell receptor beta chains follows, all from one sample in a study of T cell repertoires in cytomegalovirus infection. TCRdb recomputed calls from the reads with MiXCR, one row per CDR3 protein. The sample consists of a few hundred thousand distinct CDR3 sequences, about 15% of them appearing once. Sequenced: CD8+ T cells from PBMCs. The receptor set was obtained from a human donor in good health (CMV status not recorded). Some clones in this sample may be carry-over from other donors' samples. The CDR3 runs from the conserved cysteine through the conserved F or W. Fields, in order: clone size, D gene, J gene, V gene, CDR3 protein, CDR3 DNA. D genes are given only for firm matches. Not every row has a clone size; where given, it reads once, few, many or a size class.

size: few; D: -; J: TRBJ1-2; V: TRBV7-9; CDR3: CASSSGGGNYGYTF; DNA: TGTGCCAGCAGCTCCGGGGGGGGAAACTATGGCTACACCTTC
size: many; D: -; J: TRBJ2-1; V: TRBV27; CDR3: CASSSQISYNEQFF; DNA: TGTGCCAGCAGTTCTCAGATCTCCTACAATGAGCAGTTCTTC
size: many; D: -; J: TRBJ2-3; V: TRBV7-9; CDR3: CASSKGSAFTDTQYF; DNA: TGTGCCAGCAGTAAGGGCTCGGCCTTCACAGATACGCAGTATTTT
size: many; D: TRBD1; J: TRBJ1-5; V: TRBV6-5; CDR3: CASVETGTGGNRNQPQHF; DNA: TGTGCCAGCGTCGAAACAGGGACAGGGGGCAATCGCAATCAGCCCCAGCATTTT
size: -; D: TRBD1; J: TRBJ2-4; V: TRBV28; CDR3: CASSPRDRVNIQYF; DNA: TGTGCCAGCAGCCCACGGGACAGGGTGAACATTCAGTACTTC
size: -; D: -; J: TRBJ1-1; V: TRBV5-5; CDR3: CASSPAGANTEAFF; DNA: TGTGCCAGCAGCCCCGCGGGAGCGAACACTGAAGCTTTCTTT
size: many; D: TRBD2; J: TRBJ2-5; V: TRBV12-3/TRBV12-4; CDR3: CASSSAREGETQYF; DNA: TGTGCCAGCAGTTCCGCTCGGGAGGGAGAGACCCAGTACTTC
size: many; D: -; J: TRBJ1-1; V: TRBV28; CDR3: CASLDRNTEAFF; DNA: TGTGCCAGCTTAGACAGGAACACTGAAGCTTTCTTT
size: -; D: -; J: TRBJ2-3; V: TRBV5-6; CDR3: CASSFRTDTDTQYF; DNA: TGTGCCAGCAGCTTCCGGACAGACACAGATACCCAGTATTTT
size: -; D: -; J: TRBJ2-1; V: TRBV29-1; CDR3: CSVCTESYNEQFF; DNA: TGCAGCGTTTGTACAGAGAGCTACAATGAGCAGTTCTTC
size: many; D: -; J: TRBJ2-7; V: TRBV2; CDR3: CASNYDSLSYEQYF; DNA: TGTGCCAGCAATTACGACAGTCTCTCCTACGAGCAGTACTTC
size: many; D: TRBD1; J: TRBJ1-1; V: TRBV5-1; CDR3: CASSAAGGFTEAFF; DNA: TGCGCCAGCAGCGCGGCAGGGGGTTTCACTGAAGCTTTCTTT
size: few; D: -; J: TRBJ1-2; V: TRBV7-9; CDR3: CASSPPEWAYGYTF; DNA: TGTGCCAGCAGCCCGCCTGAATGGGCCTATGGCTACACCTTC
size: many; D: -; J: TRBJ1-4; V: TRBV12-3/TRBV12-4; CDR3: CASSLGHEDEKLFF; DNA: TGTGCCAGCAGTTTAGGGCATGAGGATGAAAAACTGTTTTTT
size: few; D: -; J: TRBJ1-1; V: TRBV19; CDR3: CASSIPTVVTEAFF; DNA: TGTGCCAGTAGTATTCCCACGGTGGTGACTGAAGCTTTCTTT
size: few; D: -; J: TRBJ2-2; V: TRBV12-3/TRBV12-4; CDR3: CASTPYNSNTGELFF; DNA: TGTGCCAGCACCCCGTACAACTCCAACACCGGGGAGCTGTTTTTT
size: few; D: -; J: TRBJ2-1; V: TRBV15; CDR3: CATSRDTGTAYNEQFF; DNA: TGTGCCACCAGCAGAGACACAGGGACCGCCTACAATGAGCAGTTCTTC
size: -; D: TRBD2; J: TRBJ2-7; V: TRBV27; CDR3: CASSSSGTSLSEQYF; DNA: TGTGCCAGCAGTTCCAGCGGGACGTCCCTCTCCGAGCAGTACTTC
size: many; D: -; J: TRBJ1-2; V: TRBV7-6; CDR3: CASSLGDGANYGYTF; DNA: TGTGCCAGCAGCTTAGGGGACGGCGCTAACTATGGCTACACCTTC